Listed here are 27 T cell receptor beta chains from one sample, sequenced in a study of cytomegalovirus exposure and HLA in healthy donors. In the PCR, 60 Vbeta and 13 Jbeta primers were used. Profiling relied on immunoSEQ multiplex PCR, and the TCRdb table lists in-frame clones only, not all of them. The table includes about 120,000 clones, about 80% detected once. Input material: PBMCs. Receptor source: a man aged 30-40 years in good health and CMV-seropositive.

J is TRBJ2-7 and V is TRBV10-3, with 7 bases identical to TRBD1. The CDR3 sequence is 14 residues long. Germline values: CDR1 ENHRY, CDR2 SYGVKD. V lost 2 bases to trimming and J lost 0 bases; unmatched junction nucleotides: 1. The CDR3 region has the DNA TGTGCCATCAGTGAGACAGGGGACTCCTACGAGCAGTACTTC. This translates into CAISETGDSYEQYF.

CDR3 sequence (DNA): TGTGCCAGCAGCCCACGTACGGGGTCCCACTCCTACGAGCAGTACTTC. Residues: CASSPRTGSHSYEQYF. This rearrangement joins TRBV5-4 to TRBJ2-7; possibly TRBD2 for D (5 bases). Germline V lookup: CDR1 SGHNT, CDR2 YYREEE (reference sequence). Trimming pared 4 bases from V and 0 bases from J, leaving 17 bases between. The CDR3 spans 16 residues.

The chain carries TRBV29-1 and TRBJ1-2; 7 bases align to TRBD1. The CDR3 contains 12 residues. Trimming took 3 bases from V and 6 from J; bases not matched to a gene: 4. Looked up from germline, CDR1 is SQVTM and CDR2 is ANQGSEA. Here the CDR3 reads CSVDRGWHGYTF. The DNA for the CDR3 is TGCAGCGTTGACAGGGGGTGGCATGGCTACACCTTC. Using reference TRBV29-1 and TRBJ1-2 for the parts outside the CDR3, the full variable domain is SAVISQKPSRDICQRGTSLTIQCQVDSQVTMMFWYRQQPGQSLTLIATANQGSEATYESGFVIDKFPISRPNLTFSTLTVSNMSPEDSSIYLCSVDRGWHGYTFGSGTRLTVV.

The chain carries TRBV4-1 and TRBJ1-6; TRBD1 is a possible D gene (5 bases). V was trimmed by 0 bases and J by 0 bases, leaving 12 bases between them. The germline V gene encodes CDR1 MGHRA and CDR2 YSYEKL. This CDR3 has 18 residues. CDR3 in amino acids: CASSQDEQASSYNSPLHF. The CDR3 region has the DNA TGCGCCAGCAGCCAAGATGAACAGGCGAGCTCCTATAATTCACCCCTCCACTTT.

Turning to this clone: At one end the junction does not follow the germline gene, possibly because of a read error. Written as DNA, the CDR3 is TGTGCTAGCAGCGTGCGTGGACTAGCGGATTACAATGAGCAGTTCTTC. Residues: CASSVRGLADYNEQFF. V is TRBV7-7 and J is TRBJ2-1; 10 bases fit TRBD2. Germline CDR1 SSHAT, CDR2 FNYEAQ (reference sequence). The CDR3 runs to 16 residues.

The genes are TRBV7-9 and TRBJ2-5; a possible D gene is TRBD2 (6 bases). The CDR3 sequence is 13 residues long. Trimming shortened V by 5 bases and J by 4 bases, and 11 bases separated the two germline ends. Germline lookup yields CDR1 SEHNR and CDR2 FQNEAQ (reference sequence). CDR3 protein: CASSLRGVETQYF. DNA for the CDR3: TGTGCCAGCAGCCTACGCGGGGTAGAGACCCAGTACTTC.

The chain couples TRBV19 to TRBJ2-3, with TRBD2 identical over 9 bases. This CDR3 has 15 residues. Trimming removed 3 bases from V and 4 bases from J; junction bases left unmatched: 5. Per the germline V gene, CDR1 is LNHDA and CDR2 is SQIVND (reference sequence). In DNA, the CDR3 is TGTGCCAGTAGTATGGGGACTAGCTGGGCAGATACGCAGTATTTT. This gives the protein CASSMGTSWADTQYF.

CDR3 sequence (DNA): TGTGCCCGATTGAGCGGGGGAACCACAGATACGCAGTATTTT. Encoded protein: CARLSGGTTDTQYF. V and J are TRBV11-3 and TRBJ2-3, with 8 bases identical to TRBD2. The ends lost 11 bases at V and 2 bases at J; junction bases unmatched: 9. Germline loops: CDR1 SGHNT, CDR2 YENEEA. The CDR3 spans 14 residues.

V usage is TRBV5-1 and J usage is TRBJ1-2; weak D call: TRBD1 (5 bases). Looked up from germline, CDR1 is SGHRS and CDR2 is YFSETQ. This CDR3 is 13 amino acids long. V lost 2 bases and J 7 bases, leaving 12 bases between the germline ends. DNA for the CDR3: TGCGCCAGCAGCTTAATGTCCCAGGGTGGCTACACCTTC. Amino acid sequence: CASSLMSQGGYTF.

The chain links TRBV7-9 to TRBJ1-2, with 12 nucleotides matching TRBD1. Germline CDR1 is SEHNR and CDR2 is FQNEAQ (reference sequence). The CDR3 is 16 amino acids. Unmatched junction bases numbered 8, after V lost 5 bases and J lost 4 bases. CDR3 in amino acids: CASSGSGTGGGYGYTF. Here the CDR3 DNA reads TGTGCCAGCAGCGGGTCCGGGACAGGGGGCGGCTATGGCTACACCTTC.

The chain employs TRBV7-2 and TRBJ2-3; D unclear. Per germline, CDR1 SGHTA and CDR2 FQGNSA. The length of the CDR3 is 13 residues. V was trimmed by 4 bases and J by 0 bases, leaving 5 bases between them. In nucleotides, the CDR3 is TGTGCCAGCAGCTATACTAGCACAGATACGCAGTATTTT. Translated, it gives CASSYTSTDTQYF. The variable domain in full, completed from reference TRBV7-2 and TRBJ2-3, reads GAGVSQSPSNKVTEKGKDVELRCDPISGHTALYWYRQSLGQGLEFLIYFQGNSAPDKSGLPSDRFSAERTGGSVSTLTIQRTQQEDSAVYLCASSYTSTDTQYFGPGTRLTVL.

The rearrangement joins TRBV4-3 to TRBJ2-7, with no clear D. CDR1 and CDR2 from the germline V gene are LGHNA and YSLEER. With 0 bases removed from V and 0 bases from J, the gap between germline ends came to 9 bases. This CDR3 region has 15 residues. CDR3 coding DNA: TGCGCCAGCAGCCAAGATTTCGGCGGCTCCTACGAGCAGTACTTC. Translation gives CASSQDFGGSYEQYF.

CDR3 amino acids: CSVDPGLALPRYF. CDR3 nucleotides: TGCAGCGTTGATCCGGGACTAGCCTTACCGAGGTATTTT. This chain links TRBV29-1 with TRBJ2-3, with 9 bases fitting TRBD2. Germline V gives CDR1 SQVTM, CDR2 ANQGSEA. V shed 3 bases, J shed 14 bases, and the junction held 12 bases outside the gene matches. The CDR3 spans 13 residues.

This sequence joins TRBV7-3 and TRBJ2-4, with D perhaps TRBD2 (7 bases). CDR3 size: 17 residues. Between the trimmed V and J ends, which lost 2 bases and 0 bases, there was a span of 14 bases. The V gene's germline CDR1 is SGHTA and CDR2 FQGTGA. The CDR3 loop reads CASSLGGGTLAKNIQYF. CDR3 in DNA: TGTGCCAGCAGCTTAGGGGGGGGCACCCTAGCCAAAAACATTCAGTACTTC.

The V and J genes are TRBV19 and TRBJ1-2; D gene uncertain. CDR1 is LNHDA, CDR2 SQIVND, per germline (reference sequence). The CDR3 has 12 residues. Trimming left V 3 bases short and J 8 bases short, with 10 bases between. Here the CDR3 reads CASSIGGVGYTF. CDR3 bases: TGTGCCAGTAGTATCGGAGGAGTAGGCTACACCTTC.

This rearrangement joins TRBV2 to TRBJ2-3, with TRBD2 matching 7 bases. The germline V gene encodes CDR1 SNHLY and CDR2 FYNNEI. V shed 8 bases and J 4 bases; nucleotides not matched to a gene: 12. This CDR3 spans 15 amino acids. The CDR3 sequence is CASERGLLNADTQYF. The CDR3 region has the DNA TGTGCCAGCGAGCGGGGCCTTTTAAACGCAGATACGCAGTATTTT.

The CDR3 is CASSTGGGTYEQYF. CDR3 sequence (DNA): TGTGCCAGCAGTACCGGGGGAGGGACTTACGAGCAGTACTTC. The rearrangement links TRBV27 to TRBJ2-7, with 7 bases aligning to TRBD2. The CDR3 length is 14 residues. With 5 bases clipped from V and 4 bases from J, the junction kept 8 bases outside the gene matches. Germline V gene lookup returns CDR1 MNHEY and CDR2 SMNVEV (reference sequence).

The chain employs TRBV7-9 and TRBJ2-7, with TRBD1 identical over 12 bases. V lost 1 base, J lost 3 bases, and 4 bases stayed unmatched. There are 16 residues in the CDR3. The germline CDR1 and CDR2 sequences are SEHNR and FQNEAQ (reference sequence). In DNA, the CDR3 is TGTGCCAGCAGCTTAGTGGGACAGGGGGCCTTCTACGAGCAGTACTTC. As protein: CASSLVGQGAFYEQYF.

A single count supports this clone. The V call is TRBV27, the J call TRBJ1-6, with D perhaps matching TRBD1 (5 bases). The V end lost 6 bases, the J end lost 4 bases, and 10 bases lay between the germline ends. The germline CDR1 and CDR2 sequences are MNHEY and SMNVEV (reference sequence). CDR3 length: 14 residues. The CDR3 coding sequence is TGTGCCAGCAGCCCAAGACAGTATAATTCACCCCTCCACTTT. Translation: CASSPRQYNSPLHF.

V and J are TRBV6-1 and TRBJ2-3; no reliable D call. This CDR3 spans 13 amino acids. Trimming removed 1 base from V and 5 bases from J, with 7 bases in between. Germline loops: CDR1 MNHNS, CDR2 SASEGT. The CDR3 here is CASSEGSEDTQYF. The CDR3 bases are TGTGCCAGCAGTGAAGGGTCAGAAGATACGCAGTATTTT.

The chain employs TRBV29-1 and TRBJ2-7, with TRBD1 as a possible D gene (6 bases). Germline CDR1 SQVTM, CDR2 ANQGSEA. The CDR3 is 13 amino acids. Trimming took off 1 base at V and 9 bases at J, with 16 bases between the two ends. The CDR3 sequence: CSVEVWGPSGQYF. The CDR3 region has the DNA TGCAGCGTTGAAGTATGGGGGCCCAGCGGGCAGTACTTC.

This clone was counted a single time. The J gene is TRBJ2-5, the V gene TRBV7-2; 11 positions match TRBD2. The V and J ends lost 6 bases and 5 bases, in that order; junction bases with no gene match: 11. Germline CDR1 reads SGHTA; CDR2 reads FQGNSA. The CDR3 has 16 residues. The CDR3 DNA reads as TGTGCCAGCAGTCTCACTATAGCGGGGGGGCGGGAGACCCAGTACTTC. It yields the protein CASSLTIAGGRETQYF.

The chain couples TRBV27 to TRBJ1-1, with D perhaps matching TRBD1 (5 bases). The CDR3 spans 15 residues. In germline, CDR1 is MNHEY, CDR2 SMNVEV (reference sequence). V was shortened by 1 base and J by 0 bases, with 9 bases between the two germline ends. The chain's CDR3 is CASSLWGGLNTEAFF. CDR3 in DNA: TGTGCCAGCAGTTTATGGGGGGGTCTGAACACTGAAGCTTTCTTT.

The genes are TRBV27 and TRBJ2-7; 10 positions agree with TRBD1. CDR1 MNHEY and CDR2 SMNVEV come from the germline V gene (reference sequence). V trimming: 6 bases; J trimming: 2 bases; junction bases outside the gene matches: 4. The CDR3 runs to 14 residues. CDR3 bases: TGTGCCAGCAGGACCGGGACAGGGGCCTACGAGCAGTACTTC. This codes for CASRTGTGAYEQYF.

The rearrangement links TRBV6-6 to TRBJ2-7; D may be TRBD2 (5 bases). The CDR3 runs 14 residues. Germline V gene sequence: CDR1 MNHNY, CDR2 SVGAGI (reference sequence). Deletions cut 0 bases from V and 1 base from J, with 7 bases between. The CDR3 region has the DNA TGTGCCAGCAGTTACTCCCCGGGGTCCTACGAGCAGTACTTC. Translating it yields CASSYSPGSYEQYF.

This clone was detected a few times. The chain joins TRBV18 to TRBJ2-6; unclear D gene. V lost 6 bases and J 0 bases, leaving 12 bases between the germline ends. This CDR3 is 16 amino acids long. From germline, CDR1 is KGHSH and CDR2 LQKENI. In nucleotides, the CDR3 is TGTGCCAGCTCGTCTCCACCGAGCTCTGGGGCCAACGTCCTGACTTTC. Protein: CASSSPPSSGANVLTF.

The chain couples TRBV6-1 to TRBJ1-4; 8 bases are shared with TRBD1. V shed 6 bases, J shed 6 bases, and the junction held 6 bases outside the gene matches. The CDR3 has 14 residues. Germline V lookup: CDR1 MNHNS, CDR2 SASEGT. CDR3 bases: TGTGCCAGCAGGCTGACAGGGGAGGATGAAAAACTGTTTTTT. Protein product: CASRLTGEDEKLFF.